A single sample is the source of the 20 T cell receptor beta chains below, sequenced in a study of molecular identifiers for immune sequencing clone quantification. TCRdb itself ran the PCR reads through MiXCR, one entry per CDR3 protein. The repertoire holds just under 650,000 distinct CDR3 sequences, with roughly 21% as singletons. The specimen sequenced was naive CD8+ T cells from blood, with Jurkat cell RNA spiked in. Subset defined: FACS-sorted CD8+CD4-CCR7+CD45RA+ naive T cells. The receptors shown here come from a human donor in good health. Some libraries in this study had Jurkat cell RNA spiked in.

This clonotype was observed a few times. The CDR3 DNA follows: TGTGCCAGCGGCCACTTCAGGAGCTACGAGCAGTACTTC. Residues: CASGHFRSYEQYF. The chain recombines TRBV6-2 or TRBV6-3 with TRBJ2-7; D unresolved. V was shortened by 8 bases and J by 3 bases, with 14 bases between the two germline ends. The CDR3 spans 13 residues. CDR1 is MNHEY and CDR2 is SVGEGT in the germline V gene.

About this clonotype: A much more abundant neighbour one base away suggests this may be a read error. The chain uses TRBV6-5 and TRBJ2-7; TRBD1 aligns across 10 bases. Germline V gives CDR1 MNHEY, CDR2 SVGAGI. This CDR3 is 14 amino acids long. The CDR3 DNA reads as TGTGCCAGCAGTGAGGGACAGGGGTTGTACGGGCAGTACTTC. This gives the protein CASSEGQGLYGQYF.

This clonotype appeared many times. V and J are TRBV27 and TRBJ2-3; 12 positions match TRBD2. This CDR3 is 15 amino acids long. From germline, CDR1 is MNHEY and CDR2 SMNVEV (reference sequence). V trimming: 3 bases; J trimming: 6 bases; junction bases outside the gene matches: 4. In nucleotides, the CDR3 is TGTGCCAGCAGTTTTGGACTAGCGGGGACTGATACGCAGTATTTT. Protein: CASSFGLAGTDTQYF.

Ten or more counts support this clonotype. The chain joins TRBV12-3 or TRBV12-4 to TRBJ1-5, with 10 bases aligning to TRBD1. The CDR3 covers 18 residues. The J segment lost 0 bases and the V segment lost 2 bases, leaving 7 bases of the junction unmatched. The CDR3 loop reads CASSLYLGQGYSNQPQHF. The CDR3 region has the DNA TGTGCCAGCAGTTTATATTTGGGACAGGGGTATAGCAATCAGCCCCAGCATTTT.

As concerns this clonotype: A read error may be the cause here, since a much bigger clone is one base away. This chain links TRBV20-1 with TRBJ2-5, with 8 bases identical to TRBD2. Germline V gene data show CDR1 as DFQATT and CDR2 as SNEGSKA (reference sequence). The CDR3 length is 14 residues. The DNA of the CDR3 is TGCAGTGCTAGATACAGCGGGAGCTTGCAGACCCAGCACTTC. This encodes CSARYSGSLQTQHF.

At least ten counts were recorded for this clonotype. The V gene is TRBV6-6, the J gene TRBJ2-7, with 7 bases fitting TRBD2. The CDR3 runs to 16 residues. Germline trimming cut 0 bases from V and 0 bases from J; bases unmatched to any gene: 5. The germline V gene encodes CDR1 MNHNY and CDR2 SVGAGI (reference sequence). CDR3 protein: CASSYSGRESSYEQYF. DNA of the CDR3: TGTGCCAGCAGTTACTCGGGGCGGGAGAGCTCCTACGAGCAGTACTTC.

This clonotype was counted at least ten times. The rearrangement links TRBV12-3 or TRBV12-4 to TRBJ2-6, with unresolved D. The ends were cut back, 1 base at V and 12 bases at J, with 7 bases in the middle. The CDR3 is made up of 12 amino acids. CDR3 residues: CASSLVGLVLTF. In DNA, the CDR3 is TGTGCCAGCAGTTTAGTGGGCCTCGTCCTGACTTTC.

This clonotype was detected many times. The J gene is TRBJ2-2, the V gene TRBV6-2 or TRBV6-3, with 9 positions matching TRBD1. This CDR3 region has 15 residues. The junction had 5 bases not matched to a gene; V was cut back by 5 bases and J by 4 bases. Germline V lookup: CDR1 MNHEY, CDR2 SVGEGT. The CDR3 region has the DNA TGTGCCAGCAGTCCAACAGGGGGCCTCACCGGGGAGCTGTTTTTT. Encoded protein: CASSPTGGLTGELFF.

This clonotype was detected ten times or more. The rearrangement links TRBV24-1 to TRBJ2-2; 7 bases align to TRBD1. With 4 bases clipped from V and 3 bases from J, the junction kept 7 bases outside the gene matches. CDR1 is KGHDR, CDR2 SFDVKD, per germline. The CDR3 sequence is 16 residues long. DNA for the CDR3: TGTGCCACCAGTGAGTCCCGGGACAGCTACACCGGGGAGCTGTTTTTT. Amino acid sequence: CATSESRDSYTGELFF.

This clonotype has a handful of counts. This chain uses TRBV30 with TRBJ2-1; 7 bases align to TRBD2. After removal of 5 bases from V and 7 bases from J, the junction contained 8 bases not matched to a gene. CDR3 length: 13 residues. The germline CDR1 and CDR2 sequences are GTSNPN and SVGIG (reference sequence). CDR3 bases: TGTGCCTGGGGGGAGGTGGGGGGGAATGAGCAGTTCTTC. This codes for CAWGEVGGNEQFF.

This clonotype was detected ten times or more. The genes are TRBV7-3 and TRBJ1-1; possibly TRBD1 for D (5 bases). The V end was cut by 6 bases, the J end by 0 bases, with 8 bases between. Germline values: CDR1 SGHTA, CDR2 FQGTGA. The CDR3 runs to 13 residues. The CDR3 here is CASRQEMNTEAFF. As DNA, the CDR3 is TGTGCCAGCAGACAGGAGATGAACACTGAAGCTTTCTTT.

Ten or more counts support this clonotype. The V gene is TRBV27, the J gene TRBJ2-6, with D unclear. V lost 2 bases and J lost 2, with 7 bases in between. CDR1 and CDR2 from the germline V gene are MNHEY and SMNVEV (reference sequence). The CDR3 extends over 15 amino acids. The CDR3: CASSLMGAGANVLTF. The CDR3 DNA follows: TGTGCCAGCAGTTTAATGGGTGCTGGGGCCAACGTCCTGACTTTC. The entire variable domain, with the rest obtained from reference TRBV27 and TRBJ2-6, is as follows: EAQVTQNPRYLITVTGKKLTVTCSQNMNHEYMSWYRQDPGLGLRQIYYSMNVEVTDKGDVPEGYKVSRKEKRNFPLILESPSPNQTSLYFCASSLMGAGANVLTFGAGSRLTVL.

This clonotype appeared a few times. A much larger clone lies one base from this, so it may be a read error. The J gene is TRBJ2-4, the V gene TRBV7-9; D is possibly TRBD1 or TRBD2 (6 bases each). The V gene's germline CDR1 is SEHNR and CDR2 FQNEAQ (reference sequence). CDR3 length equals 12 residues. The CDR3 reads CASSAGAGTLCF. CDR3 in DNA: TGTGCCAGCAGCGCAGGGGCGGGGACTCTGTGCTTC. The full variable domain, its missing parts supplied by reference TRBV7-9 and TRBJ2-4, is DTGVSQNPRHKITKRGQNVTFRCDPISEHNRLYWYRQTLGQGPEFLTYFQNEAQLEKSRLLSDRFSAERPKGSFSTLEIQRTEQGDSAMYLCASSAGAGTLCFGAGTRLSVL.

This clonotype was seen a handful of times. The chain carries TRBV6-2 or TRBV6-3 and TRBJ1-1; perhaps TRBD1 as D (6 bases). Trimming cost V 2 bases and J 8 bases, with 15 bases left between them. The germline V gene has CDR1 MNHEY and CDR2 SVGEGT. The CDR3 length is 14 residues. CDR3 DNA: TGTGCCAGCAGTTACGCGAGCGGGACATCCGAAGCTTTCTTT. This translates into CASSYASGTSEAFF.

On this clonotype itself: With a much larger clone just one base away, this may be a read error. The V and J genes are TRBV28 and TRBJ2-5; D is unresolved. In germline, CDR1 is MDHEN, CDR2 SYDVKM. This CDR3 has 14 amino acids. The CDR3 loop reads CVSSPLSDEETQYF. The CDR3 DNA reads TGTGTCAGCAGTCCCCTTTCTGATGAAGAGACCCAGTACTTC.

This clonotype was counted only a few times. This chain links TRBV9 with TRBJ2-1; the D gene is possibly TRBD2 (5 bases). CDR1 and CDR2 from the germline V gene are SGDLS and YYNGEE. Between the trimmed V and J ends, which lost 0 bases and 4 bases, there was a span of 20 bases. This CDR3 spans 18 amino acids. The CDR3 bases are TGTGCCAGCAGCGTAGTTGCGGGTGGAGCACCCCTTTACAATGAGCAGTTCTTC. It is translated as CASSVVAGGAPLYNEQFF. Together with reference TRBV9 and TRBJ2-1, the CDR3 gives the full variable domain: DSGVTQTPKHLITATGQRVTLRCSPRSGDLSVYWYQQSLDQGLQFLIQYYNGEERAKGNILERFSAQQFPDLHSELNLSSLELGDSALYFCASSVVAGGAPLYNEQFFGPGTRLTVL.

This clonotype was recorded many times. The rearrangement uses TRBV4-1 and TRBJ1-2; a possible D gene is TRBD1 (5 bases). Germline lookup yields CDR1 MGHRA and CDR2 YSYEKL. Trimming pared 6 bases from V and 0 bases from J, leaving 17 bases between. This CDR3 comprises 16 residues. This chain's CDR3 is CASSPLGAEANYGYTF. CDR3 DNA: TGCGCCAGCAGTCCTCTTGGGGCGGAAGCTAACTATGGCTACACCTTC.

This clonotype was seen only a few times. The chain links TRBV3-1 to TRBJ2-6, with no clear D. V lost 2 bases to trimming and J lost 2 bases, with 19 bases between them. CDR1 is LGHDT, CDR2 YNNKEL, per germline (reference sequence). This CDR3 spans 19 amino acids. This chain's CDR3 is CASSQSGLSSFPGANVLTF. CDR3 in DNA: TGTGCCAGCAGCCAATCTGGTTTATCGAGTTTCCCTGGGGCCAACGTCCTGACTTTC.

This clonotype has at least ten counts. This rearrangement joins TRBV6-6 to TRBJ1-3; D not resolved. Deletions cut 1 base from V and 4 bases from J, with 14 bases between. The CDR3 is made up of 16 amino acids. Germline lookup yields CDR1 MNHNY and CDR2 SVGAGI (reference sequence). CDR3 nucleotides: TGTGCCAGCAGTTACTTAGCCTCCCTTAGCGGAAACACCATATATTTT. Translation gives CASSYLASLSGNTIYF.

In its sample, this clonotype was seen many times. The chain is built from TRBV6-2 or TRBV6-3 and TRBJ2-7, with 7 bases that match TRBD1. The V and J ends lost 6 bases and 3 bases, in that order; junction bases with no gene match: 5. The CDR3 covers 13 residues. CDR1 is MNHEY and CDR2 is SVGEGT in the germline V gene. CDR3 in amino acids: CASRQTGDYEQYF. As DNA, the CDR3 is TGTGCCAGCAGACAAACAGGGGACTACGAGCAGTACTTC.